Described below is a single TCR beta chain sequence and its context. These data come from a study of blood T cell repertoires in COVID-19. Recovered participants had two consecutive negative NP/OP PCR tests, healthcare professional clearance, or symptom resolution. The data were produced by immunoSEQ multiplex PCR, yet TCRdb's version contains in-frame clones alone and is incomplete. The sample has some 150,000 clones, about 79% seen once. CDR3 length: 15 residues. In germline, CDR1 is SGHDN, CDR2 FVKESK. V lost 1 base to trimming and J lost 3 bases, with 13 bases between them. The clonotype originates from a man in his fifties who had recovered from COVID-19. The sample comprised PBMCs or T cells enriched from blood (not recorded which). The chain is built from TRBV14 and TRBJ2-7; D may be TRBD1 (6 bases). The CDR3 nucleotides read TGTGCCAGCAGCCAAGGTCAGGACAGAATCTACGAGCAGTACTTC. Amino acid sequence: CASSQGQDRIYEQYF.